This TCR beta chain is from a study of shared clonotypes between healthy human individuals. Study overall: Two female and a few male donors aged 18 to 49 were enrolled.

Per the germline V gene, CDR1 is SEHNR and CDR2 is FQNEAQ (reference sequence). This CDR3 is 13 amino acids long. The V and J ends lost 6 bases and 5 bases respectively, with 10 bases between them. General study results and limits: The study found about 5% of naive CD4 clonotypes shared across four donors.

Authors' methods: Sequence data from immunoSEQ were junction-only and lacked quality scores; consequently, filtering differed. The assay was immunoSEQ multiplex PCR, and TCRdb's table has in-frame clones only and misses some. The V and J calls and clone size are taken from that table; D and trimming were inferred from the DNA. The sample has about 580,000 clones, roughly 98% seen once. About this clone itself: As yet, its antigen is unknown.

Terminally differentiated effector memory CD45RA+ cells were excluded from the naive CD8 cells, which were CD45RO-negative and positively selected for CCR7. The V call is TRBV7-9, the J call TRBJ1-4, with D hard to call. Specimen: naive CD8+ T cells sorted from blood. The sequence was collected from a man aged 30 to 45 in good health. This chain's CDR3 is CASRIQLNEKLFF. CDR3 nucleotides: TGTGCCAGCAGAATACAGTTAAATGAAAAACTGTTTTTT.